Following are 17 T cell receptor beta chains from one sample sequenced in a study of cytomegalovirus exposure and HLA in healthy donors. The PCR used 60 Vbeta and 13 Jbeta primers. Repertoires were generated with immunoSEQ multiplex PCR, while TCRdb's copy carries only in-frame clones and drops some. The sample features fewer than 250,000 clones, with 0.75% to 1% in its top ten. The sample was PBMCs. The receptors come from a woman aged 25 to 45 in good health and CMV-seropositive.

The J gene is TRBJ2-5, the V gene TRBV18; no definite D call. This CDR3 has 13 residues. V shed 3 bases and J shed 1 base, with 6 bases lying between them. Germline V lookup: CDR1 KGHSH, CDR2 LQKENI. The CDR3 coding sequence is TGTGCCAGCTCACCGGGCAGCCAAGAGACCCAGTACTTC. Its translation is CASSPGSQETQYF.

The chain recombines TRBV6-1 with TRBJ1-1; D gene ambiguous. The V and J ends lost 4 bases and 10 bases respectively, with 16 bases between them. The CDR3 covers 13 residues. CDR1 is MNHNS, CDR2 SASEGT, per germline. This chain's CDR3 is CASSAGSQRRAFF. The CDR3, as DNA: TGTGCCAGCAGTGCGGGATCTCAGCGCCGAGCTTTCTTT.

CDR3 coding DNA: TGTGCCAGCACCCCCCAGCGGGGAAGCTACAATGAGCAGTTCTTC. Residues: CASTPQRGSYNEQFF. J is TRBJ2-1 and V is TRBV9; TRBD2 matches at 7 bases. The CDR3 contains 15 residues. Trimming at V came to 6 bases and at J to 3 bases, leaving 9 bases not matched to a gene. The V gene's germline CDR1 is SGDLS and CDR2 YYNGEE. Full variable domain (rest looked up from reference TRBV9 and TRBJ2-1): DSGVTQTPKHLITATGQRVTLRCSPRSGDLSVYWYQQSLDQGLQFLIQYYNGEERAKGNILERFSAQQFPDLHSELNLSSLELGDSALYFCASTPQRGSYNEQFFGPGTRLTVL.

J is TRBJ2-1 and V is TRBV2; TRBD2 aligns across 8 bases. There are 15 residues in the CDR3. Losses at the gene ends were 8 bases for V and 9 bases for J; bases not matched to a gene: 15. Germline lookup yields CDR1 SNHLY and CDR2 FYNNEI. CDR3 loop: CASSGGVVAGPEQFF. CDR3 sequence (DNA): TGTGCCAGCTCTGGGGGGGTCGTAGCGGGACCTGAGCAGTTCTTC. Full variable domain (rest looked up from reference TRBV2 and TRBJ2-1): EPEVTQTPSHQVTQMGQEVILRCVPISNHLYFYWYRQILGQKVEFLVSFYNNEISEKSEIFDDQFSVERPDGSNFTLKIRSTKLEDSAMYFCASSGGVVAGPEQFFGPGTRLTVL.

The chain combines TRBV13 with TRBJ2-2, with 13 positions matching TRBD2. CDR3 size: 18 residues. V shed 4 bases, J shed 6 bases, and the junction held 11 bases outside the gene matches. Germline CDR1 PRHDT, CDR2 FYEKMQ (reference sequence). This CDR3 is CASSSRLAGGFSPGELFF. CDR3 nucleotide sequence: TGTGCCAGCAGCTCGAGACTAGCGGGAGGTTTTTCGCCCGGGGAGCTGTTTTTT.

This rearrangement joins TRBV27 to TRBJ2-3, with TRBD2 identical over 8 bases. The CDR3 spans 18 residues. J lost 10 bases, V lost 0 bases, and 18 bases had no gene match. Germline assignment: CDR1 MNHEY and CDR2 SMNVEV (reference sequence). CDR3 region: CASSLSGPRAGGSPSQYF. In DNA, the CDR3 is TGTGCCAGCAGTTTATCCGGCCCTCGGGCGGGAGGATCCCCATCGCAGTATTTT.

This chain uses TRBV7-9 with TRBJ2-5, with 11 nucleotides matching TRBD2. Germline V CDR1 and CDR2: SEHNR, FQNEAQ (reference sequence). The CDR3 is made up of 18 amino acids. Unmatched junction bases numbered 7, after V lost 1 base and J lost 0 bases. Here the CDR3 DNA reads TGTGCCAGCAGCTTAGGGTTAGCGGGAGGGGACTACCAAGAGACCCAGTACTTC. This encodes CASSLGLAGGDYQETQYF.

The chain couples TRBV5-1 to TRBJ1-6; a possible D gene is TRBD1 (6 bases). Trimming left V 4 bases short and J 1 base short, with 15 bases between. The CDR3 is 17 amino acids. CDR1 is SGHRS, CDR2 YFSETQ, per germline. The CDR3 region is CASSPSTGGSYNSPLHF. DNA of the CDR3: TGCGCCAGCAGCCCATCGACAGGTGGTTCCTATAATTCACCCCTCCACTTT.

This chain uses TRBV4-1 with TRBJ2-3, with D maybe TRBD1 (6 bases). Germline assignment: CDR1 MGHRA and CDR2 YSYEKL. V lost 2 bases and J 5 bases, leaving 17 bases between the germline ends. The CDR3 extends over 16 amino acids. The CDR3, as DNA: TGCGCCAGCAGCCAATGGGGTGGGGGCCAGGGAGATACGCAGTATTTT. Its protein is CASSQWGGGQGDTQYF.

The rearrangement links TRBV6-1 to TRBJ1-1, with a weak D call TRBD1 (6 bases). V lost 5 bases to trimming and J lost 1 base, with 11 bases between them. The CDR3 is 14 residues long. CDR1 is MNHNS, CDR2 SASEGT, per germline. The DNA of the CDR3 is TGTGCCAGCAGTCGCAGGGGTAAGAACACTGAAGCTTTCTTT. Its protein is CASSRRGKNTEAFF.

The V call is TRBV29-1, the J call TRBJ1-3; D unresolved. Germline CDR1 SQVTM, CDR2 ANQGSEA. This CDR3 is built from 13 residues. The V end lost 7 bases, the J end lost 2 bases, and 12 bases lay between the germline ends. In DNA form, the CDR3 reads TGCAGCGGAACAGTTCGTCCTGGAAACACCATATATTTT. This codes for CSGTVRPGNTIYF.

The chain uses TRBV30 and TRBJ1-5; D is unresolved. Germline V lookup: CDR1 GTSNPN, CDR2 SVGIG (reference sequence). The CDR3 sequence is 14 residues long. Trimming stripped 2 bases from V and 1 base from J, with 9 bases between. The CDR3 spells CAWSSWASNQPQHF. In nucleotides, the CDR3 is TGTGCCTGGAGTAGCTGGGCAAGCAATCAGCCCCAGCATTTT.

This rearrangement joins TRBV7-6 to TRBJ2-5; 11 nucleotides agree with TRBD2. The last part of the DNA fits TRBJ2-7 better; the J call may be wrong. CDR1 and CDR2 (germline): SGHVS, FNYEAQ. This CDR3 comprises 16 residues. The CDR3 DNA reads as TGTGCCAGCAGCTTAGAAGGGACTAGCGGCTCCTACGAGCAGTACTTC. Amino acids: CASSLEGTSGSYEQYF.

The chain combines TRBV19 with TRBJ1-5; D uncertain. This CDR3 has 14 residues. Trimming cost V 7 bases and J 0 bases, with 10 bases left between them. Germline loops: CDR1 LNHDA, CDR2 SQIVND (reference sequence). CDR3 bases: TGTGCCAGTACGGAGGCCTATAGCAATCAGCCCCAGCATTTT. Residues: CASTEAYSNQPQHF. Drawing the rest from reference TRBV19 and TRBJ1-5, the complete variable domain is DGGITQSPKYLFRKEGQNVTLSCEQNLNHDAMYWYRQDPGQGLRLIYYSQIVNDFQKGDIAEGYSVSREKKESFPLTVTSAQKNPTAFYLCASTEAYSNQPQHFGDGTRLSIL.

V is TRBV6-6 and J is TRBJ2-1; TRBD2 agrees at 10 bases. The CDR3 covers 15 residues. V gave up 7 bases and J gave up 9 bases; unmatched junction bases: 12. Germline CDR1 MNHNY, CDR2 SVGAGI (reference sequence). CDR3 region: CASKKAGGPNSEQFF. The CDR3 nucleotides are TGTGCCAGCAAAAAAGCGGGGGGGCCGAACAGTGAGCAGTTCTTC.

The genes are TRBV7-9 and TRBJ2-3, with a possible D match to TRBD1 (6 bases). Germline V gives CDR1 SEHNR, CDR2 FQNEAQ (reference sequence). The CDR3 spans 15 residues. Between the trimmed V and J ends, which lost 4 bases and 1 base, there was a span of 12 bases. As DNA, the CDR3 is TGTGCCAGCAGCTCACAGGGTACGGGCACAGATACGCAGTATTTT. Translated, it gives CASSSQGTGTDTQYF.

CDR3 nucleotides: TGCGCCAGCAGCCATAAAGACGCGGGGGACCAAGAGACCCAGTACTTC. Amino acid sequence: CASSHKDAGDQETQYF. J is TRBJ2-5 and V is TRBV4-1, with 7 nucleotides matching TRBD2. CDR3 size: 16 residues. With V trimmed by 3 bases and J by 0 bases, 7 bases remained unmatched. CDR1 and CDR2 (germline): MGHRA, YSYEKL.